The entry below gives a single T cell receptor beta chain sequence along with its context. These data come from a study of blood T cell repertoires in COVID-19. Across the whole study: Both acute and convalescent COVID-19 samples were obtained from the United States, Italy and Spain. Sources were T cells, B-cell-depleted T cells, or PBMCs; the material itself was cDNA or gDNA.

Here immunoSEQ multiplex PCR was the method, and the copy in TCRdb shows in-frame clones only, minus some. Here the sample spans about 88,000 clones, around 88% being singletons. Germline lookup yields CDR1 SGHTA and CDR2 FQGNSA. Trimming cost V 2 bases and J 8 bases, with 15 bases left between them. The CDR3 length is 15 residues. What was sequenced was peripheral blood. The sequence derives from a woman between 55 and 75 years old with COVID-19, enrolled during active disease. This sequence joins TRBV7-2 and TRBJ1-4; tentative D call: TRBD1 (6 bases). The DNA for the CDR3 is TGTGCCAGCAGCTTATTTGACAGGTCGTACGAAAAACTGTTTTTT. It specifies CASSLFDRSYEKLFF.